This T cell receptor beta chain came from a study of T cell responses to AZD1222 COVID-19 vaccine. Study-wide points: Repertoire samples came only from after the peak T cell response. The sample set comprised mostly white British donors with more females, and clonal diversity was possibly underestimated. Seropositive status at baseline applied to only a handful of AZD1222 recipients. Spike as a whole was targeted by vaccine-associated CD4 TCRs, dominant at 160-218 and 743-854.

Concerning this clone itself: Its antigen remains unidentified.

Measured with immunoSEQ multiplex PCR; TCRdb has only the in-frame clones, and not every one. The sample holds 110,000 to 150,000 clones, approximately 91% seen once. From germline, CDR1 is LGHDT and CDR2 YNNKEL (reference sequence). V shed 4 bases and J shed 4 bases, with 11 bases lying between them. CDR3 size: 14 residues. This chain uses TRBV3-1 (or the pseudogene TRBV3-2) with TRBJ1-3; the D is unclear. The TCR comes from an adult who received the AZD1222 COVID-19 vaccine. This specimen was peripheral blood, taken 28 days after the second AZD1222 dose. The CDR3 loop reads CASSREGGGNTIYF. For the CDR3, the DNA is TGTGCCAGCAGCCGCGAGGGCGGCGGAAACACCATATATTTT.